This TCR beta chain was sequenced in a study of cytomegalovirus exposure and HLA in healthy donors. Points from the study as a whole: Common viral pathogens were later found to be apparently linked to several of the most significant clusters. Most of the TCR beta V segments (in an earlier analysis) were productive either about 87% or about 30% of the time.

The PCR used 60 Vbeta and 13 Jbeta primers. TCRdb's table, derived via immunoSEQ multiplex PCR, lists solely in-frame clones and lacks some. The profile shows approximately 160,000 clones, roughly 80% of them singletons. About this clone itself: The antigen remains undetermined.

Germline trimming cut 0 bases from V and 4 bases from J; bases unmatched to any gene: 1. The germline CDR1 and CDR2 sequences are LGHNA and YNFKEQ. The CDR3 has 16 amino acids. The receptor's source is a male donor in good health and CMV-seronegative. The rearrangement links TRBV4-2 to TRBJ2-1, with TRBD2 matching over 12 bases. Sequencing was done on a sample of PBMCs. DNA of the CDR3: TGTGCCAGCAGCCAAGATGGGACTAGCGGGTACAATGAGCAGTTCTTC. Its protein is CASSQDGTSGYNEQFF.